This entry features one T cell receptor (beta chain) sequence. The record originates from a study of control samples from healthy donors and cancer patients. Germline V gene lookup returns CDR1 MGHRA and CDR2 YSYEKL. The CDR3 spans 18 residues. After removal of 1 base from V and 2 bases from J, the junction contained 8 bases not matched to a gene. Produced via immunoSEQ multiplex PCR; TCRdb's table is partial and in-frame only. Altogether roughly 80,000 clones are present, 70% to 90% being singletons, with the ten largest covering more than 5.5%. This sequence originates from a woman in her 50s in good health. The sequencing sample was made of blood. The chain combines TRBV4-1 with TRBJ2-6; 7 positions match TRBD2. The CDR3 DNA reads as TGCGCCAGCAGCCAAGGGGGAGGGGCCGCGCCTGGGGCCAACGTCCTGACTTTC. Translated, it gives CASSQGGGAAPGANVLTF.